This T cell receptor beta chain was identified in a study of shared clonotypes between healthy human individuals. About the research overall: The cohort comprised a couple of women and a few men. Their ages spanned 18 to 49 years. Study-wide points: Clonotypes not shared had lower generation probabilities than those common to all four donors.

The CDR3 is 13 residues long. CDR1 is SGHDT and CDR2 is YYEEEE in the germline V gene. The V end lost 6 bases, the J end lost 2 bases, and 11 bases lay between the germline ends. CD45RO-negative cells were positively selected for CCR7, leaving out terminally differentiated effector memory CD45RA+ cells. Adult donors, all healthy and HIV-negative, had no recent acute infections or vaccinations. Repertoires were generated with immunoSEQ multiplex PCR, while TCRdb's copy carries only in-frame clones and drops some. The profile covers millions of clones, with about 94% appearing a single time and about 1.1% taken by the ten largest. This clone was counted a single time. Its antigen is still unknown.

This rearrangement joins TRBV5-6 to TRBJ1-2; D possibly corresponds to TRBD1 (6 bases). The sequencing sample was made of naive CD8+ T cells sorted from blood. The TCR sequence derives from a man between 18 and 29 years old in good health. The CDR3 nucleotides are TGTGCCAGCATAAACAGGGTAAACTATGGCTACACCTTC. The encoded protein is CASINRVNYGYTF.